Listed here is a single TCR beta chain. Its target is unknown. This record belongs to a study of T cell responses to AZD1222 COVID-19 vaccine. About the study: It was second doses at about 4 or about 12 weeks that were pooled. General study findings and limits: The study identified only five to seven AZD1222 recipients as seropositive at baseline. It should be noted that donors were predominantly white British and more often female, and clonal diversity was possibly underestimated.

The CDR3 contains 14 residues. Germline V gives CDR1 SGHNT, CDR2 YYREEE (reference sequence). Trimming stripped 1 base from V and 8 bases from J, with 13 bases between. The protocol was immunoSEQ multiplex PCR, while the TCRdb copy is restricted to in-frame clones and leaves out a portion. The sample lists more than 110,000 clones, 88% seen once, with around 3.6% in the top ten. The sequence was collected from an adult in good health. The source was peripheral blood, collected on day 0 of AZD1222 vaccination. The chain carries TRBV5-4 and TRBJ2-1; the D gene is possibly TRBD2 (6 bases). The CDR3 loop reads CASSLFGTVHEQFF. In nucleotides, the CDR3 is TGTGCCAGCAGCTTGTTCGGGACTGTTCATGAGCAGTTCTTC.